This T cell receptor beta chain was obtained from a study of blood T cells in healthy people across ages. A second roughly 6 to 11 cycle PCR used barcoded and J-beta primers. TCRdb reanalysed the 5' RACE reads using MiXCR and keeps one entry per CDR3 protein. The top ten clones hold more than 35% of a sample with approximately 690,000 distinct CDR3 sequences, roughly 53% of them seen once. Findings and caveats of the study: Relative to aged donors, long-lived donors carried more naive CD4+ cells and displayed higher diversity.

Of note for this clonotype: The antigen remains undetermined.

Sequenced: blood. The clonotype was recovered from a man aged 60 to 75 in good health.

CDR3 sequence: CASAIAGEQYF. The DNA of the CDR3 is TGTGCCAGCGCCATAGCAGGCGAGCAGTACTTC. The rearrangement joins TRBV12-3 or TRBV12-4 to TRBJ2-7; the D is unclear. Trimming took 8 bases from V and 6 from J, leaving 11 bases between them. The CDR3 is 11 amino acids.